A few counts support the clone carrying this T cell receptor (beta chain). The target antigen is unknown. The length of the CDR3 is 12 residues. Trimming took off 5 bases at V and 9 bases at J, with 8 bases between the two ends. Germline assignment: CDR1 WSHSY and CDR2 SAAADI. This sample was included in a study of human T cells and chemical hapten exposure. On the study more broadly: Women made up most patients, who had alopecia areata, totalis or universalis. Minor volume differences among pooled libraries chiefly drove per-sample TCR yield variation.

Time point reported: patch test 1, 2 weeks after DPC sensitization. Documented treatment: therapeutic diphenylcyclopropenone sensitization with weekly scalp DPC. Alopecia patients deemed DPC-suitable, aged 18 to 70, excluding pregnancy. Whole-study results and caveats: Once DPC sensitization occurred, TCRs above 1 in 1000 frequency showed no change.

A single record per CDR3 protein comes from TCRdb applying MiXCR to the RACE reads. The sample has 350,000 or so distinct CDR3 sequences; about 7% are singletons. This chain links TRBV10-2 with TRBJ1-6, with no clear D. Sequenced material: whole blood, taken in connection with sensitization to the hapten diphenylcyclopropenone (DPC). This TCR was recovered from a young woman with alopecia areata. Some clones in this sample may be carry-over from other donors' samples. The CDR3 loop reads CASSYESSPLHF. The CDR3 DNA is TGCGCCAGCAGTTACGAGAGTTCACCCCTCCACTTT.